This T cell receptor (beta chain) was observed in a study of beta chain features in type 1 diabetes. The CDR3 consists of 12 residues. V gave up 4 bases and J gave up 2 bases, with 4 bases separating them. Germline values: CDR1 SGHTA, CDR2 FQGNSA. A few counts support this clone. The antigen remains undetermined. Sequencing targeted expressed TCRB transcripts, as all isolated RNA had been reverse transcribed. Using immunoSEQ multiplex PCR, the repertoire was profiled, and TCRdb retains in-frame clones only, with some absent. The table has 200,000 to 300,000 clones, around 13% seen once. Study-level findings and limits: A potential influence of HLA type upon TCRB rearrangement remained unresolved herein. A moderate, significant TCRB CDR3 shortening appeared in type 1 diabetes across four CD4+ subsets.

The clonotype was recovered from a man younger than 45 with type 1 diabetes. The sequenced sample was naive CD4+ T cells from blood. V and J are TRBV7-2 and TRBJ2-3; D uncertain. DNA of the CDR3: TGTGCCAGCAGCTCAAACACAGATACGCAGTATTTT. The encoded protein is CASSSNTDTQYF. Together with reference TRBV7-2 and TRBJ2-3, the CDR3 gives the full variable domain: GAGVSQSPSNKVTEKGKDVELRCDPISGHTALYWYRQSLGQGLEFLIYFQGNSAPDKSGLPSDRFSAERTGGSVSTLTIQRTQQEDSAVYLCASSSNTDTQYFGPGTRLTVL.